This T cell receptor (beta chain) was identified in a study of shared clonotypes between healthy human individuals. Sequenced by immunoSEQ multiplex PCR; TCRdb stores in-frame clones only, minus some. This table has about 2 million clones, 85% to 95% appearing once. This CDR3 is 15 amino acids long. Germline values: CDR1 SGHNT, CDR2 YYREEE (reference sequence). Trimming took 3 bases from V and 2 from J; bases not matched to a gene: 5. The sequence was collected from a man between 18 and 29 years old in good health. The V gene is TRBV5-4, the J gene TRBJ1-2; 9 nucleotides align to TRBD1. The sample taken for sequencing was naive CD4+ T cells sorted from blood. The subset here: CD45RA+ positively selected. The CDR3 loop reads CASSSGTGLNYGYTF. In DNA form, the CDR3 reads TGTGCCAGCAGCTCCGGGACAGGGCTAAACTATGGCTACACCTTC.